A single T cell receptor (beta chain) is shown here with its context. Its antigen is not known. The record originates from a study of T cell repertoires in ileal Crohn's disease. This CDR3 is built from 13 residues. Trimming cost V 6 bases and J 6 bases, with 14 bases left between them. Germline assignment: CDR1 MNHNS and CDR2 SASEGT. Points from the study as a whole: Compared with CD4 T cells, sorted CD8 cells carried more expanded clones. All patients with clonality above 26.8% had endoscopic recurrence.

Using immunoSEQ multiplex PCR, the repertoire was profiled, and TCRdb retains in-frame clones only, with some absent. The data contain 13,000 to 15,000 clones, less than 85% of them singletons. The source material was ileal tissue. The sequence came from an adult with Crohn's disease. This chain links TRBV6-1 with TRBJ1-2; D might be TRBD1 (6 bases). CDR3 in amino acids: CASSAVGANGYTF. In nucleotides, the CDR3 is TGTGCCAGCAGCGCTGTGGGGGCGAATGGCTACACCTTC.